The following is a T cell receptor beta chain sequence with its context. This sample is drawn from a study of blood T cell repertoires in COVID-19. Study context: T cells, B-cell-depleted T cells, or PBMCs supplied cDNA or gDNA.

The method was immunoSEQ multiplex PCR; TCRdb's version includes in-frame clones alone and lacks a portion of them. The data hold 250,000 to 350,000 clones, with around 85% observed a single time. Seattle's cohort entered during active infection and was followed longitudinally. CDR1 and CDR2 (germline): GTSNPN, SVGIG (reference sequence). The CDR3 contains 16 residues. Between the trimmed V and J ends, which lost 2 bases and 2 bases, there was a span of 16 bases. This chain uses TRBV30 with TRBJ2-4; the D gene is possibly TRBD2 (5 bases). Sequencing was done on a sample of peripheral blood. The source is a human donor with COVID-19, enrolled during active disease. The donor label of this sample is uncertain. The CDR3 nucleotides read TGTGCCTGGAGTTTTGGGAGAGGTGGGTCCAAAAACATTCAGTACTTC. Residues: CAWSFGRGGSKNIQYF. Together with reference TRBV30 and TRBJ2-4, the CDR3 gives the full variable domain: SQTIHQWPATLVQPVGSPLSLECTVEGTSNPNLYWYRQAAGRGLQLLFYSVGIGQISSEVPQNLSASRPQDRQFILSSKKLLLSDSGFYLCAWSFGRGGSKNIQYFGAGTRLSVL.